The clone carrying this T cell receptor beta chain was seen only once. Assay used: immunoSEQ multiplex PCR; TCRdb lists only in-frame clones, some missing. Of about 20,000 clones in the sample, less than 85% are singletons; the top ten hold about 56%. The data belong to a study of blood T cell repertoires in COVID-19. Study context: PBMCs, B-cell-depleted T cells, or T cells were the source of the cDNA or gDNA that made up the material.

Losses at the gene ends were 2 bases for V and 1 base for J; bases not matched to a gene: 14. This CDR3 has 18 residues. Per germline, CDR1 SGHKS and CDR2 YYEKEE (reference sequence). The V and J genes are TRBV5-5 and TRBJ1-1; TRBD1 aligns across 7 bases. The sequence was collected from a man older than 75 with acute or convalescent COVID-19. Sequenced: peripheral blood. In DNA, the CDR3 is TGTGCCAGCAGCTTTATTTTGCCGACAGGGCCGAAGAACACTGAAGCTTTCTTT. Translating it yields CASSFILPTGPKNTEAFF. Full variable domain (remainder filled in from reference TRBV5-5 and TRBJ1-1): DAGVTQSPTHLIKTRGQQVTLRCSPISGHKSVSWYQQVLGQGPQFIFQYYEKEERGRGNFPDRFSARQFPNYSSELNVNALLLGDSALYLCASSFILPTGPKNTEAFFGQGTRLTVV.